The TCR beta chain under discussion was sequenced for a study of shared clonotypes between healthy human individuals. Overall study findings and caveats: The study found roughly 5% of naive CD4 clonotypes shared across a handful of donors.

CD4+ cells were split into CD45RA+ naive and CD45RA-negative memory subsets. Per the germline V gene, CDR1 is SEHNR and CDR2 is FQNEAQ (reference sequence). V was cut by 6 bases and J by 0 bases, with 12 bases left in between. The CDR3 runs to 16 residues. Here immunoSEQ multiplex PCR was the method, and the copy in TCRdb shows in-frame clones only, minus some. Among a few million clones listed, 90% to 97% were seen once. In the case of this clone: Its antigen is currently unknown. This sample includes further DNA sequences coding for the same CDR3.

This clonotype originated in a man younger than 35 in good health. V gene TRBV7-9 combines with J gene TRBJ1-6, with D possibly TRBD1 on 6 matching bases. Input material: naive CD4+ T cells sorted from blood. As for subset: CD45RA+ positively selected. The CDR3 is CASSLQGSSYNSPLHF. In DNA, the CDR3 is TGTGCCAGCAGTCTACAGGGTAGCTCCTATAATTCACCCCTCCACTTT.